Given below is one T cell receptor (beta chain) in context. This sample was included in a study of control samples from healthy donors and cancer patients. Profiling relied on immunoSEQ multiplex PCR, and the TCRdb table lists in-frame clones only, not all of them. The data contain some 130,000 clones, about 93% of them singletons. Looked up from germline, CDR1 is SEHNR and CDR2 is FQNEAQ (reference sequence). This CDR3 comprises 14 residues. V was pared by 8 bases and J by 2 bases, with 13 bases between. This clonotype originated in a man aged 35 to 55 in good health. This rearrangement joins TRBV7-9 to TRBJ1-3; TRBD1 is a possible D gene (5 bases). Sequencing was performed on blood. The chain's CDR3 is CASDPGDPGNTIYF. The CDR3, as DNA: TGTGCCAGCGACCCGGGGGATCCTGGAAACACCATATATTTT.